This T cell receptor beta chain emerged from a study of blood T cell repertoires in COVID-19. Participant-reported clinical history was the basis for cohort assignment. Original analysis: From reference gene primer amplification, estimates of nucleated cell counts were derived. The assay was immunoSEQ multiplex PCR, and TCRdb's table has in-frame clones only and misses some. The DNA gave D and trimming, while V, J and clone size come from that table. The sample lists about 350,000 clones, 80% to 90% occurring once. Germline values: CDR1 SGHTA, CDR2 FQGTGA. The V and J ends lost 5 bases and 8 bases respectively, with 15 bases between them. The CDR3 is 13 amino acids.

This clonotype was sampled from a woman aged 25 to 39 who had recovered from COVID-19. The sequencing input was PBMCs or T cells enriched from blood (not recorded which). V usage is TRBV7-3 and J usage is TRBJ1-2; D unclear. CDR3 sequence: CASSHYGDRGYTF. The CDR3 DNA follows: TGTGCCAGCAGCCACTACGGGGATCGCGGCTACACCTTC.